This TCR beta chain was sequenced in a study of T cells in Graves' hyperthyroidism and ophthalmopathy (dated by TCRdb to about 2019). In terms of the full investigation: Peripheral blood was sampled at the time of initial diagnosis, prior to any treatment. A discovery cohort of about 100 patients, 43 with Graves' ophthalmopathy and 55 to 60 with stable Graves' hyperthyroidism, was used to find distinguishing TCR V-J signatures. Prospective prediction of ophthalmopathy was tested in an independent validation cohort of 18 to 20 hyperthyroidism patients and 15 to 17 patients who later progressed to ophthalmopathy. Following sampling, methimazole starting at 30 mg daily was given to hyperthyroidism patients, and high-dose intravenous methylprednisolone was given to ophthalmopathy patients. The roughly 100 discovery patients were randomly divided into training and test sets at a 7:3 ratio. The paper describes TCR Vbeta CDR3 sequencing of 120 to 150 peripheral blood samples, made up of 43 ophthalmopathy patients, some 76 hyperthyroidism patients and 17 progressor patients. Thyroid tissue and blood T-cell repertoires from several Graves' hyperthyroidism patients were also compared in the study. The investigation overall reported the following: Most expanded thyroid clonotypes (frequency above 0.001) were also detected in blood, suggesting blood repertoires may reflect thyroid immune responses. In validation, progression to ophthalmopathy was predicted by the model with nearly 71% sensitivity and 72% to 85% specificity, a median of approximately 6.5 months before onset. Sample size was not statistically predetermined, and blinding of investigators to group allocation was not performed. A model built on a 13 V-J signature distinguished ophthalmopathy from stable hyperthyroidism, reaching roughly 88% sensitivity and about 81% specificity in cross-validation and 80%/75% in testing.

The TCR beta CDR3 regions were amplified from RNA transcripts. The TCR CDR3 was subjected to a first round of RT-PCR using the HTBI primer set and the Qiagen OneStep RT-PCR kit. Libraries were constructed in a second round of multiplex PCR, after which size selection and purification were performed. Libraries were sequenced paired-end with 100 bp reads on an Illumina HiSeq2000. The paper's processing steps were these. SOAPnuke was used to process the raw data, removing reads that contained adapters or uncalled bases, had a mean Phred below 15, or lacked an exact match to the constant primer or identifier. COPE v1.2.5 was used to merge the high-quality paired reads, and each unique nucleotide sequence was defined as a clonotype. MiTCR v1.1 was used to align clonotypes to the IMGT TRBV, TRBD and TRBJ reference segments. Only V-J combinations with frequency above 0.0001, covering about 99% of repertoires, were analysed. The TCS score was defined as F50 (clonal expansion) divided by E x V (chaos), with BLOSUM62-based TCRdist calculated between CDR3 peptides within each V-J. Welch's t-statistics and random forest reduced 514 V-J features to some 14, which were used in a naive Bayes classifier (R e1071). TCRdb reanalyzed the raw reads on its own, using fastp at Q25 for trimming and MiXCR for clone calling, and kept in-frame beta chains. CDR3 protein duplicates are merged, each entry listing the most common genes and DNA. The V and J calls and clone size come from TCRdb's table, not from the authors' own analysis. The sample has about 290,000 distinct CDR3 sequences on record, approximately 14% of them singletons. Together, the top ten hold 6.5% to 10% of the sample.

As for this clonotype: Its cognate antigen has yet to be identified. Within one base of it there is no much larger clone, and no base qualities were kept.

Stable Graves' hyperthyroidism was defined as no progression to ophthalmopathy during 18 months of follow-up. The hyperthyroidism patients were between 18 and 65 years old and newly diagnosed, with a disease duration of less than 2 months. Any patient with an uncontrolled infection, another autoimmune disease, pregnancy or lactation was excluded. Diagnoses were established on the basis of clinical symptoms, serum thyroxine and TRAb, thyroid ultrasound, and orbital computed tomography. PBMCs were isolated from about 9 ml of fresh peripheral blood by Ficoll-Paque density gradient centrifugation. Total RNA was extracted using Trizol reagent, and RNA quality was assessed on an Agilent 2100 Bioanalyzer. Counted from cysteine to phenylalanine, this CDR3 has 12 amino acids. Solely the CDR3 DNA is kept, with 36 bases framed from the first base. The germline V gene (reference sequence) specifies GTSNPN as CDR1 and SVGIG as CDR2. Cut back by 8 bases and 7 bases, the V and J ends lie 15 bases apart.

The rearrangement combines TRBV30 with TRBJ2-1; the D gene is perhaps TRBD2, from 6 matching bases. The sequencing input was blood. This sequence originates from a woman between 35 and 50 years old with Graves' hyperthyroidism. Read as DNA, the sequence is TGTGCCGGAGGGACTGACCAAAATGAGCAGTTCTTC. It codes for CAGGTDQNEQFF. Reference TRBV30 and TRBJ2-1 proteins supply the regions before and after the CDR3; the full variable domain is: SQTIHQWPATLVQPVGSPLSLECTVEGTSNPNLYWYRQAAGRGLQLLFYSVGIGQISSEVPQNLSASRPQDRQFILSSKKLLLSDSGFYLCAGGTDQNEQFFGPGTRLTVL.